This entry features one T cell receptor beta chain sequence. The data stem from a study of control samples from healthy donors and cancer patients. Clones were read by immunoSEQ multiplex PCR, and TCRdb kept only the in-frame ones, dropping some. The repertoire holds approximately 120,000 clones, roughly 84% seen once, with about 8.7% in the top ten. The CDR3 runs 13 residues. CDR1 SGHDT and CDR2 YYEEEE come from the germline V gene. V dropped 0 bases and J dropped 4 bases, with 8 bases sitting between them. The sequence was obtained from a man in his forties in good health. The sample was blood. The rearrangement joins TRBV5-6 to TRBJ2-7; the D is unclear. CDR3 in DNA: TGTGCCAGCAGCTTGGCCTTAGGTTACGAGCAGTACTTC. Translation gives CASSLALGYEQYF.